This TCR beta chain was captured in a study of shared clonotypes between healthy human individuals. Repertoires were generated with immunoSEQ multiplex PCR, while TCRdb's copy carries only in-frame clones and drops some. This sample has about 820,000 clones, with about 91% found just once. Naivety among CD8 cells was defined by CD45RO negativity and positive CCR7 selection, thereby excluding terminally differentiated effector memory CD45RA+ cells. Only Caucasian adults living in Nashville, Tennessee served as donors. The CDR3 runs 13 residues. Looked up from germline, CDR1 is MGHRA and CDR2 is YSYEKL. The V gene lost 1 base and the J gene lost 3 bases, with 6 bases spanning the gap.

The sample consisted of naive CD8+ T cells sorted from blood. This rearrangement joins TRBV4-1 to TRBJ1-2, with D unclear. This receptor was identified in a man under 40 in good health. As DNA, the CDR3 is TGCGCCAGCAGCCAAGTTAATCACTATGGCTACACCTTC. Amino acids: CASSQVNHYGYTF.